This TCR beta chain was identified in a study of cytomegalovirus exposure and HLA in healthy donors. Whole-study context: The roughly 130 validation repertoires used the same platform as the roughly 670 first-cohort repertoires (as reported by a later analysis).

V gave up 1 base and J gave up 3 bases, with 13 bases separating them. CDR1 and CDR2 from the germline V gene are SGHDT and YYEEEE. This CDR3 is 15 amino acids long. TCRdb keeps only in-frame clones here, not all; method: immunoSEQ multiplex PCR. The table lists 70,000 to 90,000 clones, around four fifths of them singletons. General observations from the study: Rare TCR sequences predominated, though certain public TCRs were found in many donors. Subsequent analysis showed first-cohort TCR clusters tending to co-occur in 120 validation repertoires.

Comments on this clone: The antigen is not known.

The chain joins TRBV5-6 to TRBJ1-2; no definite D call. The TCR was taken from a man aged 25-40 years in good health and CMV-seronegative. The sample comprised PBMCs. The CDR3 here is CASSLHSGAHYGYTF. CDR3 nucleotide sequence: TGTGCCAGCAGCTTGCATTCCGGAGCTCACTATGGCTACACCTTC.